This T cell receptor (beta chain) is from a study of shared clonotypes between healthy human individuals. This clone was found once. The CDR3 loop spans 17 amino acids. Germline lookup yields CDR1 LNHDA and CDR2 SQIVND (reference sequence). The V gene lost 4 bases and the J gene lost 2 bases, with 20 bases spanning the gap. Libraries were prepared by immunoSEQ multiplex PCR; TCRdb keeps only in-frame clonotypes and omits some of them. The table has more than 400,000 clones, around 95% seen once. Material: naive CD4+ T cells sorted from blood. This sample's subset: CD45RA+ positively selected. The receptor's source is a woman aged 25 to 45 in good health. V is TRBV19 and J is TRBJ2-5, with a weak D call TRBD1 (6 bases). CDR3 protein: CASSTRFLYRDQETQYF. CDR3 bases: TGTGCCAGTAGTACCCGGTTCCTCTACAGGGATCAAGAGACCCAGTACTTC.